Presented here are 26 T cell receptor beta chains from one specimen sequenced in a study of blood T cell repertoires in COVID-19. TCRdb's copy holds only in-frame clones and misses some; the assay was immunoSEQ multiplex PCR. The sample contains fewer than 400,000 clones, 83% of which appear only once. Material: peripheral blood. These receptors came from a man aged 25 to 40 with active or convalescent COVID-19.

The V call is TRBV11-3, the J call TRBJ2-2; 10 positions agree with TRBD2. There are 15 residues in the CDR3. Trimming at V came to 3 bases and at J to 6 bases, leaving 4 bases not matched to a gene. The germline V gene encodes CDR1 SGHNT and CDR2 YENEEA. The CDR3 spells CASSFSGGASGELFF. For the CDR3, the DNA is TGTGCCAGCAGCTTCAGCGGGGGGGCCTCCGGGGAGCTGTTTTTT.

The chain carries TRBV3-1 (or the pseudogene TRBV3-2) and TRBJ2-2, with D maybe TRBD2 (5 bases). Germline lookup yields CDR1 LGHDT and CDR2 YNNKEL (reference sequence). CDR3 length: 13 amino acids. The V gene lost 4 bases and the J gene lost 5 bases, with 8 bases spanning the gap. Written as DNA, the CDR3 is TGTGCCAGCAGCCTACGGGGTACCGGGGAGCTGTTTTTT. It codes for CASSLRGTGELFF.

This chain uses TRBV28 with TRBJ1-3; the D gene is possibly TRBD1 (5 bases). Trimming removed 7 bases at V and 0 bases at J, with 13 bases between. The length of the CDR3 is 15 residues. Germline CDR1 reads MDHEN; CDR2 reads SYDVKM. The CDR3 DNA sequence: TGTGCCAGCATTAAAGGGGCCCGCTCTGGAAACACCATATATTTT. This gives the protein CASIKGARSGNTIYF.

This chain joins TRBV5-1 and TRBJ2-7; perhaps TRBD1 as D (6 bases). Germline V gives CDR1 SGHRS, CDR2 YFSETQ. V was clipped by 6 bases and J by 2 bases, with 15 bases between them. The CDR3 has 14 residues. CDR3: CASTEPGHTYEQYF. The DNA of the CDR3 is TGCGCCAGCACCGAACCGGGACATACCTACGAGCAGTACTTC.

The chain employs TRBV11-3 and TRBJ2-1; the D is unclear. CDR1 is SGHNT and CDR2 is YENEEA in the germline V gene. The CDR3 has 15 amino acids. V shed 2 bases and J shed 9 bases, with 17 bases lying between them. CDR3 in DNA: TGTGCCAGCAGCTTATTCCCTTCTAGAGATAGTGAGCAGTTCTTC. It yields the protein CASSLFPSRDSEQFF.

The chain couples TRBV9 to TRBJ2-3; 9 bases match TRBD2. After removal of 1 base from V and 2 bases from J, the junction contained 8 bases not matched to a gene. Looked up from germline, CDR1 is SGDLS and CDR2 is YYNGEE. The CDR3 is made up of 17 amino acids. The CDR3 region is CASSVTFLAGLTDTQYF. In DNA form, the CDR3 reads TGTGCCAGCAGCGTAACTTTTCTAGCGGGGCTCACAGATACGCAGTATTTT. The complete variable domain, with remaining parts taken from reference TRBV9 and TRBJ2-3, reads DSGVTQTPKHLITATGQRVTLRCSPRSGDLSVYWYQQSLDQGLQFLIQYYNGEERAKGNILERFSAQQFPDLHSELNLSSLELGDSALYFCASSVTFLAGLTDTQYFGPGTRLTVL.

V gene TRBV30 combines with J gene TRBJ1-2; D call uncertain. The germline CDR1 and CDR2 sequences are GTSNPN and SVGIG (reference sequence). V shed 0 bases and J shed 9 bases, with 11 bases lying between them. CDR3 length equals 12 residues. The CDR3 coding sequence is TGTGCCTGGAGTGTACTTGTTAGTAGCTACACCTTC. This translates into CAWSVLVSSYTF.

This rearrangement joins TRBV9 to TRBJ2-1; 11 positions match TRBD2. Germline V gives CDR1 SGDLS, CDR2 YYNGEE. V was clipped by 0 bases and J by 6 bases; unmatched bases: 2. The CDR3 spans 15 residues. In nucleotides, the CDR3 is TGTGCCAGCAGCGTAGTTAGCGGGGGGGTCAATGAGCAGTTCTTC. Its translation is CASSVVSGGVNEQFF.

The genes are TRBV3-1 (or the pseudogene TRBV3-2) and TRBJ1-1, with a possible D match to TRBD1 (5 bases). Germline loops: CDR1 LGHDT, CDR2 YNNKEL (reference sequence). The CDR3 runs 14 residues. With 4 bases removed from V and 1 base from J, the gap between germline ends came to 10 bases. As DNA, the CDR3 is TGTGCCAGCAGCCGGGGCGGGGGGAACACTGAAGCTTTCTTT. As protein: CASSRGGGNTEAFF.

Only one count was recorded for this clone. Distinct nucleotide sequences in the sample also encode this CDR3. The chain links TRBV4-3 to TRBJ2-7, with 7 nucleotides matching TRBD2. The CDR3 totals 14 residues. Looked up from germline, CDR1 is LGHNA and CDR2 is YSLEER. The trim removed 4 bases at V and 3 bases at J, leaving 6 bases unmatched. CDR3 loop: CASSRTSGDYEQYF. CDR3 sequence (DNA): TGCGCCAGCAGCCGGACTAGTGGAGACTACGAGCAGTACTTC.

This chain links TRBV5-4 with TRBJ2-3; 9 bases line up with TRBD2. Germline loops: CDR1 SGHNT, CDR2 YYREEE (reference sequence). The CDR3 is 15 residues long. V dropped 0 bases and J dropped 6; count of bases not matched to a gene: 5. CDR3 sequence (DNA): TGTGCCAGCAGCTTGGAGGCGGGAGGGTGGGATACGCAGTATTTT. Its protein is CASSLEAGGWDTQYF.

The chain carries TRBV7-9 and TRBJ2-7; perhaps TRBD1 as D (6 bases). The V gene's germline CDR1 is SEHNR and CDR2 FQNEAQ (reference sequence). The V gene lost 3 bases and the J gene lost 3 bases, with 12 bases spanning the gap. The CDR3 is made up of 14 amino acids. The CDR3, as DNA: TGTGCCAGCAGCTTCCAACAGGGTATCTACGAGCAGTACTTC. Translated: CASSFQQGIYEQYF. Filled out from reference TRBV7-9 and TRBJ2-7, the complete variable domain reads DTGVSQNPRHKITKRGQNVTFRCDPISEHNRLYWYRQTLGQGPEFLTYFQNEAQLEKSRLLSDRFSAERPKGSFSTLEIQRTEQGDSAMYLCASSFQQGIYEQYFGPGTRLTVT.

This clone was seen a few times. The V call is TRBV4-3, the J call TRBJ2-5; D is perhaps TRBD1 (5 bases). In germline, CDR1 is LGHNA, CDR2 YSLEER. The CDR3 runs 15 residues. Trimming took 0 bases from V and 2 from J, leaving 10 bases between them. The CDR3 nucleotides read TGCGCCAGCAGCCAAGATTTCACAGGTCAAGAGACCCAGTACTTC. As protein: CASSQDFTGQETQYF.

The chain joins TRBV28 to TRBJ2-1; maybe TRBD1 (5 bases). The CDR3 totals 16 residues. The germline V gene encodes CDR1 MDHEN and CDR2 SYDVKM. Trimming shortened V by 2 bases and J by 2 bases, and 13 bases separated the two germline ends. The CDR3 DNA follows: TGTGCCAGCAGTTTAGGGGCCTTCCCTCCCTACAATGAGCAGTTCTTC. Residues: CASSLGAFPPYNEQFF.

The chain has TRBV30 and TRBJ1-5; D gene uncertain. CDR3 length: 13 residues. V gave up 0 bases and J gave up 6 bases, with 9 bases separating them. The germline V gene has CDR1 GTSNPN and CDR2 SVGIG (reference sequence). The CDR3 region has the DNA TGTGCCTGGAGTGTCGAATTCAGTCAGCCCCAGCATTTT. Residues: CAWSVEFSQPQHF. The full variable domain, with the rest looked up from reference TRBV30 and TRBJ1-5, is SQTIHQWPATLVQPVGSPLSLECTVEGTSNPNLYWYRQAAGRGLQLLFYSVGIGQISSEVPQNLSASRPQDRQFILSSKKLLLSDSGFYLCAWSVEFSQPQHFGDGTRLSIL.

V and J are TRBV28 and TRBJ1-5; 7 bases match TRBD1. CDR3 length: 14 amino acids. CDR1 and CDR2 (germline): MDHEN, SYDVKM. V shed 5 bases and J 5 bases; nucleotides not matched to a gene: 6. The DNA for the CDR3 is TGTGCCAGCAGTCCGACAGGGCCCTATCAGCCCCAGCATTTT. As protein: CASSPTGPYQPQHF.

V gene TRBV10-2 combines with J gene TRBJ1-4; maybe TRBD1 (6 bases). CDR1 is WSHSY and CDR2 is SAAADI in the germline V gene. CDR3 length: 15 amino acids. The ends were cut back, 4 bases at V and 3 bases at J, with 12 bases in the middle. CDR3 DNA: TGCGCCAGCAGTGTAGAAGGGACACCTAATGAAAAACTGTTTTTT. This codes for CASSVEGTPNEKLFF.

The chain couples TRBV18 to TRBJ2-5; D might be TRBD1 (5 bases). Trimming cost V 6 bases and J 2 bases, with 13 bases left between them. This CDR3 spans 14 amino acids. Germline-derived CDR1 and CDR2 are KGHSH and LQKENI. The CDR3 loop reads CASSRFQGQETQYF. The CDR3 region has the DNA TGTGCCAGCTCTCGATTTCAGGGTCAAGAGACCCAGTACTTC.

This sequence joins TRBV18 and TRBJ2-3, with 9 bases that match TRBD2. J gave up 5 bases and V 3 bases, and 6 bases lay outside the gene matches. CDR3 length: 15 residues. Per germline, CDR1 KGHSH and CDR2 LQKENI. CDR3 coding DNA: TGTGCCAGCTCACCCTTAGCGGGAGTTGGAGATACGCAGTATTTT. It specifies CASSPLAGVGDTQYF.

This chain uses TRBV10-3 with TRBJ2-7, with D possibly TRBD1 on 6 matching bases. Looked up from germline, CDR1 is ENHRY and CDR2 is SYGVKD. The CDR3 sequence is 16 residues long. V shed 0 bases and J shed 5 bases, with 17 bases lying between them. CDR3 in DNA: TGTGCCATCAGTGAGTCGCAACTTTCACAGGGAGACGAGCAGTACTTC. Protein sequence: CAISESQLSQGDEQYF.

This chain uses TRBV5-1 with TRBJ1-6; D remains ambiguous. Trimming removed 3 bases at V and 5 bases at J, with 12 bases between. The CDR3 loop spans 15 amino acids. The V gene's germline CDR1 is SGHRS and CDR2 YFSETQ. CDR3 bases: TGCGCCAGCAGCTGGACTCCCGGGGATAATTCACCCCTCCACTTT. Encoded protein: CASSWTPGDNSPLHF.

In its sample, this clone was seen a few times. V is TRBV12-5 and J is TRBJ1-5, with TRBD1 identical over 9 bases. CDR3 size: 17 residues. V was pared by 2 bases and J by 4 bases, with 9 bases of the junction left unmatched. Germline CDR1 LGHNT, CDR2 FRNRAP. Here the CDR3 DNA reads TGTGCTAGTGGTTTGCCCGGGACAGGGTTTGGGAATCAGCCCCAGCATTTT. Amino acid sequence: CASGLPGTGFGNQPQHF.

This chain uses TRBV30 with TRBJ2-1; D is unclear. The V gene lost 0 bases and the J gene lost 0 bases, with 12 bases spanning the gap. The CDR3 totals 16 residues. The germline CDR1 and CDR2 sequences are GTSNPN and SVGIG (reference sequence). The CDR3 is CAWSVWSISSYNEQFF. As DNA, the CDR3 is TGTGCCTGGAGTGTATGGTCGATTAGCTCCTACAATGAGCAGTTCTTC.

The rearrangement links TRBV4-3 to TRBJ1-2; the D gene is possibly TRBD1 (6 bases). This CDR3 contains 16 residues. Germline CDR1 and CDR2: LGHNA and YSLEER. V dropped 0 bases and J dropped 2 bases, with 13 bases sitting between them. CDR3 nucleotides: TGCGCCAGCAGCCAAGATAATCGGCAGGGGAACTATGGCTACACCTTC. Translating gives CASSQDNRQGNYGYTF.

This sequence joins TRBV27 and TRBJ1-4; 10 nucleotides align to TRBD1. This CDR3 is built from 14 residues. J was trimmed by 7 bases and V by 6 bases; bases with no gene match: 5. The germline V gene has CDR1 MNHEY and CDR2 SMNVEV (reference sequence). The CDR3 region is CASSKTGGFEKLFF. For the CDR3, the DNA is TGTGCCAGCAGCAAGACAGGGGGCTTTGAAAAACTGTTTTTT.

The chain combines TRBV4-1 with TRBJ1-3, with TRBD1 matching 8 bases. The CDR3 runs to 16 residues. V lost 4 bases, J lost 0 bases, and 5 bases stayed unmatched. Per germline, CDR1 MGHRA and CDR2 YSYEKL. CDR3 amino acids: CASSPRQGLSGNTIYF. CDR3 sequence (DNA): TGCGCCAGCAGCCCCCGACAGGGGCTCTCTGGAAACACCATATATTTT.